This T cell receptor (beta chain) came from a study of CD8+ T cells in alopecia areata. Study overall: It was 6 to 18 months of tofacitinib, and then there were 6 months off drug. General study points: Normal scalp had lower clonality than lesional scalp, with alopecia totalis/universalis lesions showing this most strongly. Many expanded lesional clones remained in scalp and blood on tofacitinib. Between patients, shared TCR sequences were less clear than in mice. This was possibly due in part to HLA diversity in the patient population.

RNA, once extracted, was reverse transcribed into cDNA for use as the sequencing template. Only in-frame clones appear in the TCRdb table, and some are missing; sequencing was by immunoSEQ multiplex PCR. Of under 7,500 clones detected, roughly 70% appear once; the ten largest clones hold more than 15%. Note on this clone: Its antigen remains unidentified.

Treatment given: oral pan-JAK inhibitor, 5-10 mg twice daily. The study team obtained lesional scalp punch biopsies and peripheral blood from alopecia areata patients. This sequence originates from a human donor with alopecia areata. Material: skin, obtained at week 4, from a patient treated with tofacitinib.

CDR3 loop: CASSVKAWVTDTQYF. The CDR3 DNA reads TGTGCCAGCAGCGTAAAAGCATGGGTTACAGATACGCAGTATTTT. The J gene is TRBJ2-3, the V gene TRBV9, with D unresolved. The CDR3 contains 15 residues. Trimming pared 1 base from V and 3 bases from J, leaving 12 bases between. CDR1 SGDLS and CDR2 YYNGEE come from the germline V gene.